Below, one TCR beta chain is given with its context. The antigen is unknown. The germline V gene encodes CDR1 SGHTS and CDR2 YDEGEE. The CDR3 covers 12 residues. V lost 2 bases and J 5 bases, leaving 8 bases between the germline ends. Poor-prognosis osteosarcoma patients supplied post-treatment primary, local recurrence and metastasis tumor specimens. This specimen comes from a study of the immune and genomic landscape of osteosarcoma. Overall study context: Diagnosis ages spanned roughly 5-85 years, median around 26. Most patients were poor-risk; roughly 70% had died.

Repertoires were generated with immunoSEQ multiplex PCR, while TCRdb's copy carries only in-frame clones and drops some. The sample consists of over 2,000 clones, approximately 70% of them appearing once. Study-wide results and caveats: Clonality was low: mean 0.09, highest about 0.3, suggesting limited expansion. Immune-hot C3 tumors showed higher but still low clonality than cold C1.

The gene calls are TRBV5-8 and TRBJ2-7; D remains unclear. The sequence derives from a human donor with osteosarcoma. Sequenced input: osteosarcoma tumor tissue from the lung. CDR3 DNA sequence: TGTGCCAGCAGCTTTGGCACGCACGAGCAGTACTTC. It encodes CASSFGTHEQYF.